This TCR beta chain was identified in a study of blood T cell repertoires in COVID-19. CDR1 is LNHDA, CDR2 SQIVND, per germline (reference sequence). Losses at the gene ends were 9 bases for V and 9 bases for J; bases not matched to a gene: 12. CDR3 length: 14 residues. This table comes from immunoSEQ multiplex PCR, and its TCRdb copy is limited to in-frame clones, with some not included. This table holds about 160,000 clones, about 93% found once. The sequencing sample was made of peripheral blood. The chain combines TRBV19 with TRBJ1-5; TRBD1 matches at 9 bases. This receptor was identified in a woman aged 50 to 60 with acute or convalescent COVID-19. The CDR3 here is CASGTGFGDRPQHF. DNA of the CDR3: TGTGCCAGCGGGACAGGGTTTGGGGACCGGCCCCAGCATTTT.